Following are 28 T cell receptor beta chains from one sample sequenced in a study of T cells in Graves' hyperthyroidism and ophthalmopathy. There were TCR beta CDR3 regions amplified from RNA transcripts. Carried out on the TCR CDR3, a first-round RT-PCR used the HTBI primer set. One entry per CDR3 protein results from TCRdb running MiXCR on the multiplex PCR reads. The repertoire includes around 690,000 distinct CDR3 sequences, 17% of them detected once, and around 16% sits in the top ten. Sequencing used blood. Receptors were obtained from a man aged 45-65 years with Graves' hyperthyroidism.

The chain has TRBV6-2 or TRBV6-3 and TRBJ1-5; D uncertain. The CDR3 runs to 14 residues. Trimming shortened V by 4 bases and J by 9 bases, and 16 bases separated the two germline ends. The V gene's germline CDR1 is MNHEY and CDR2 SVGEGT. The CDR3 region has the DNA TGTGCCAGCAGTTTTCGTCCCACCGGGCGGCCCCAGCATTTT. This sequence encodes CASSFRPTGRPQHF.

Concerning this clonotype: Just one base apart from a much larger clone, this may be a read error. The chain uses TRBV6-2 or TRBV6-3 and TRBJ2-2, with D hard to call. V lost 2 bases and J 0 bases, leaving 4 bases between the germline ends. CDR3 length equals 14 residues. Germline assignment: CDR1 MNHEY and CDR2 SVGEGT. CDR3: CASSYAPNTGELFF. The CDR3, as DNA: TGTGCCAGCAGTTACGCGCCGAACACCGGGGAGCTGTTTTTT.

The J gene is TRBJ1-1, the V gene TRBV6-1; 12 nucleotides agree with TRBD1. CDR1 is MNHNS and CDR2 is SASEGT in the germline V gene. J was trimmed by 4 bases and V by 6 bases; bases with no gene match: 6. The CDR3 is 15 amino acids. CDR3 loop: CASSPGTGGSTEAFF. In DNA form, the CDR3 reads TGTGCCAGCAGCCCCGGGACAGGGGGCAGCACTGAAGCTTTCTTT.

This clonotype was seen only a few times. The chain has TRBV6-1 and TRBJ1-5; TRBD1 might be the D (6 bases). This CDR3 comprises 15 residues. With 5 bases removed from V and 5 bases from J, the gap between germline ends came to 16 bases. CDR1 and CDR2 from the germline V gene are MNHNS and SASEGT. CDR3 in amino acids: CASSFGGAGHQPQHF. The DNA of the CDR3 is TGTGCCAGCAGTTTCGGGGGGGCAGGGCATCAGCCCCAGCATTTT.

This clonotype came up many times. The chain uses TRBV11-2 and TRBJ2-5; D is perhaps TRBD1 (6 bases). Trimming took off 5 bases at V and 5 bases at J, with 15 bases between the two ends. The CDR3 extends over 14 amino acids. Germline V lookup: CDR1 SGHAT, CDR2 FQNNGV. CDR3 bases: TGTGCCAGCAGCCCCGGGACAACGATTGAGACCCAGTACTTC. This sequence encodes CASSPGTTIETQYF.

Comment on this clonotype: One junction end disagrees with the germline gene, perhaps due to a read error. This chain joins TRBV20-1 and TRBJ2-1; TRBD2 matches at 13 bases. This CDR3 region has 15 residues. CDR1 DFQATT and CDR2 SNEGSKA come from the germline V gene (reference sequence). CDR3 bases: TGCAGTGCCCCGGCGCCGGGACTAGCGGGAAATGAGCGGTTCTTC. Encoded protein: CSAPAPGLAGNERFF.

V gene TRBV14 combines with J gene TRBJ2-1; D not certain. The CDR3 has 13 residues. Trimming pared 4 bases from V and 9 bases from J, leaving 13 bases between. CDR1 and CDR2 (germline): SGHDN, FVKESK. CDR3 nucleotides: TGTGCCAGCAGCCCCCGCCTGGTAGGTGAGCAGTTCTTC. Translated, it gives CASSPRLVGEQFF.

The chain combines TRBV24-1 with TRBJ2-2, with a possible D match to TRBD1 (6 bases). V lost 0 bases and J lost 3, with 10 bases in between. The CDR3 contains 16 residues. Germline CDR1 KGHDR, CDR2 SFDVKD. CDR3 region: CATSDLRQGHTGELFF. CDR3 in DNA: TGTGCCACCAGTGATTTGCGGCAGGGGCACACCGGGGAGCTGTTTTTT.

The chain recombines TRBV12-3 or TRBV12-4 with TRBJ2-1; possibly TRBD2 for D (5 bases). V was trimmed by 5 bases and J by 5 bases, leaving 13 bases between them. The CDR3 loop spans 14 amino acids. The CDR3 bases are TGTGCCAGCAGTCGTACTAGGGTACACAATGAGCAGTTCTTC. It encodes CASSRTRVHNEQFF.

The chain uses TRBV9 and TRBJ2-2, with 7 bases that match TRBD1. The germline gives CDR1 SGDLS, CDR2 YYNGEE. After removal of 3 bases from V and 3 bases from J, the junction contained 11 bases not matched to a gene. The CDR3 runs 17 residues. CDR3 nucleotides: TGTGCCAGCAGCGCCCGAGAGGAAGGGGGCTACACCGGGGAGCTGTTTTTT. Translated: CASSAREEGGYTGELFF.

This chain joins TRBV7-9 and TRBJ2-7, with 7 bases identical to TRBD1. Germline V lookup: CDR1 SEHNR, CDR2 FQNEAQ (reference sequence). The CDR3 has 12 residues. V lost 9 bases to trimming and J lost 9 bases; unmatched junction nucleotides: 11. The CDR3 region has the DNA TGTGCCAGTGGACAGGAGGACACCACGCAGTACTTC. Translation: CASGQEDTTQYF. The complete variable domain, with remaining parts taken from reference TRBV7-9 and TRBJ2-7, reads DTGVSQNPRHKITKRGQNVTFRCDPISEHNRLYWYRQTLGQGPEFLTYFQNEAQLEKSRLLSDRFSAERPKGSFSTLEIQRTEQGDSAMYLCASGQEDTTQYFGPGTRLTVT.

On this clonotype itself: A much bigger clone sits one base away, suggesting this may be a read error. The chain recombines TRBV15 with TRBJ2-5, with TRBD1 identical over 10 bases. This CDR3 comprises 15 residues. From germline, CDR1 is LNHNV and CDR2 YYDKDF (reference sequence). Germline trimming cut 3 bases from V and 5 bases from J; bases unmatched to any gene: 6. For the CDR3, the DNA is TGTGCCACCAGCAGGGGGACAGGGGCGTGGGAGACCCAGTACTTC. This translates into CATSRGTGAWETQYF.

This clonotype was counted only a few times. V gene TRBV29-1 combines with J gene TRBJ2-1, with 11 bases identical to TRBD2. In germline, CDR1 is SQVTM, CDR2 ANQGSEA. The CDR3 loop spans 14 amino acids. The CDR3 DNA reads TGCAGTACCCAGAAACTAGCGGGAGAGAGTGAGCAGTTCTTC. It translates to CSTQKLAGESEQFF.

The rearrangement links TRBV6-4 to TRBJ2-7; D might be TRBD1 or TRBD2, each matching 5 bases. The CDR3 consists of 14 residues. V lost 6 bases to trimming and J lost 2 bases, with 14 bases between them. Germline lookup yields CDR1 MRHNA and CDR2 SNTAGT. The CDR3 DNA reads TGTGCCAGCAGAAATGAGGGGAATACCTACGAGCAGTACTTC. Its protein product is CASRNEGNTYEQYF.

This clonotype was seen at least ten times. The V and J genes are TRBV6-1 and TRBJ1-2; 7 bases map to TRBD1. The CDR3 extends over 13 amino acids. Looked up from germline, CDR1 is MNHNS and CDR2 is SASEGT. Losses at the gene ends were 5 bases for V and 8 bases for J; bases not matched to a gene: 8. The CDR3 protein is CASSFQGGLGYTF. CDR3 sequence (DNA): TGTGCCAGCAGTTTTCAGGGGGGATTAGGCTACACCTTC.

The chain carries TRBV6-2 or TRBV6-3 and TRBJ2-1; perhaps TRBD2 as D (6 bases). Germline V lookup: CDR1 MNHEY, CDR2 SVGEGT. The CDR3 covers 15 residues. The ends were cut back, 5 bases at V and 3 bases at J, with 14 bases in the middle. CDR3 nucleotide sequence: TGTGCCAGCAGTAGCAACCGGGACTTCTACAATGAGCAGTTCTTC. Protein sequence: CASSSNRDFYNEQFF.

The chain is built from TRBV28 and TRBJ2-7, with 8 bases aligning to TRBD2. CDR3 length: 12 amino acids. J lost 6 bases, V lost 10 bases, and 8 bases had no gene match. CDR1 and CDR2 from the germline V gene are MDHEN and SYDVKM. The CDR3 nucleotides are TGTGCCACCAGAGCGGGAGTGGGCGAGCAGTACTTC. It yields the protein CATRAGVGEQYF.

The rearrangement uses TRBV14 and TRBJ2-1; 14 bases agree with TRBD2. The trim removed 4 bases at V and 15 bases at J, leaving 8 bases unmatched. Germline CDR1 reads SGHDN; CDR2 reads FVKESK. CDR3 size: 14 residues. CDR3 DNA: TGTGCCAGCAGCCCCGGGACTAGCGGGAGAATTTTGTTCTTC. Its protein is CASSPGTSGRILFF.

This clonotype came up a few times. A much bigger clone sits one base away, suggesting this may be a read error. V gene TRBV24-1 combines with J gene TRBJ1-1, with 10 bases fitting TRBD1. The CDR3 has 15 amino acids. V shed 3 bases and J 5 bases; nucleotides not matched to a gene: 5. Per germline, CDR1 KGHDR and CDR2 SFDVKD. The CDR3 reads CATSDGDRGGTEAFF. CDR3 bases: TGTGCCACCAGTGATGGGGACAGGGGAGGGACTGAAGCTTTCTTT.

This clonotype was seen many times. The CDR3 DNA reads as TGTGCCATCACGACTAGCGGGCCTCCAAGCACAGATACGCAGTATTTT. This codes for CAITTSGPPSTDTQYF. This sequence joins TRBV10-3 and TRBJ2-3, with TRBD2 matching 10 bases. Germline CDR1 is ENHRY and CDR2 is SYGVKD. This CDR3 has 16 amino acids. Unmatched junction bases numbered 7, after V lost 7 bases and J lost 0 bases.

This clonotype has at least ten counts. This chain links TRBV12-3 or TRBV12-4 with TRBJ2-7; no clear D gene. Trimming cost V 2 bases and J 3 bases, with 11 bases left between them. The CDR3 is made up of 14 amino acids. CDR3 nucleotide sequence: TGTGCCAGCAGTTTAAGTGACGGCCACTACGAGCAGTACTTC. It codes for CASSLSDGHYEQYF.

This clonotype was seen repeatedly, ten times or more. CDR3 coding DNA: TGTGCCAGCAGTCGACATGGGACGGTCCAAGAGACCCAGTACTTC. Amino acid sequence: CASSRHGTVQETQYF. The genes are TRBV28 and TRBJ2-5; D possibly uses TRBD1 or TRBD2 (5 bases each). V was trimmed by 5 bases and J by 1 base, leaving 14 bases between them. Germline assignment: CDR1 MDHEN and CDR2 SYDVKM. The length of the CDR3 is 15 residues.

Ten or more counts support this clonotype. The chain joins TRBV7-8 to TRBJ2-5; TRBD2 agrees at 7 bases. The CDR3 spans 16 residues. The germline V gene encodes CDR1 SGHVS and CDR2 FQNEAQ. Germline trimming cut 3 bases from V and 1 base from J; bases unmatched to any gene: 8. CDR3 DNA: TGTGCCAGCAGCTTCTCTGTAGCGGGCTCCCAAGAGACCCAGTACTTC. Translated, it gives CASSFSVAGSQETQYF.

The V call is TRBV6-1, the J call TRBJ1-1; D is unresolved. CDR3 length equals 13 residues. V gave up 8 bases and J gave up 3 bases, with 13 bases separating them. Germline values: CDR1 MNHNS, CDR2 SASEGT. The CDR3 spells CASQTTSDTEAFF. In DNA, the CDR3 is TGTGCCAGCCAAACGACATCAGACACTGAAGCTTTCTTT.

This clonotype was detected a few times. This chain uses TRBV19 with TRBJ2-1, with 9 bases identical to TRBD1. Per germline, CDR1 LNHDA and CDR2 SQIVND (reference sequence). This CDR3 has 15 amino acids. Trimming took 5 bases from V and 4 from J; bases not matched to a gene: 6. The CDR3 coding sequence is TGTGCCAGTAGTCAAGGGACAGGGATGTACAATGAGCAGTTCTTC. Translation: CASSQGTGMYNEQFF.

This clonotype has a count of ten or more. The junction departs from germline at one end; a sequencing error may be responsible. V gene TRBV5-1 combines with J gene TRBJ2-7, with 10 positions matching TRBD1. Germline V gene lookup returns CDR1 SGHRS and CDR2 YFSETQ. There are 15 residues in the CDR3. The CDR3 region is CASSLAGTGAYEQYF. In DNA, the CDR3 is TGTGCCAGCAGCTTGGCCGGGACAGGGGCCTACGAGCAGTACTTC.

This clonotype has at least ten counts. The chain combines TRBV11-2 with TRBJ2-3, with D unclear. The CDR3 length is 16 residues. V was clipped by 1 base and J by 5 bases, with 16 bases between them. Per germline, CDR1 SGHAT and CDR2 FQNNGV. DNA for the CDR3: TGTGCCAGCAGCTTAGGTTCCCCCCCCGGACGAGATACGCAGTATTTT. Translated, it gives CASSLGSPPGRDTQYF.

About this clonotype: A far larger clone differs by one base, so this is likely a read error. The chain joins TRBV11-2 to TRBJ2-5; 9 bases align to TRBD1. The CDR3 is made up of 14 amino acids. Germline CDR1 and CDR2: SGHAT and FQNNGV. The DNA for the CDR3 is TGTGCCAGCAGCTTGACAGGGGGTGGGGAGACCGAGTACTTC. Residues: CASSLTGGGETEYF.